This T cell receptor (beta chain) was recorded in a study of blood T cell repertoires in COVID-19. Assignment of participants to cohorts was predicated upon participant-reported clinical history. Method: immunoSEQ multiplex PCR; TCRdb's copy keeps in-frame clones and lacks some. The data hold about 140,000 clones, with 84% observed a single time. Trimming removed 4 bases from V and 5 bases from J, with 12 bases in between. Per germline, CDR1 SGHVS and CDR2 FQNEAQ. This CDR3 comprises 14 residues. The V and J genes are TRBV7-8 and TRBJ2-1, with D perhaps TRBD1 (6 bases). Input material: PBMCs or T cells enriched from blood (not recorded which). The TCR was taken from a woman between 45 and 65 years old with acute COVID-19. CDR3 nucleotide sequence: TGTGCCAGCAGCTGGGACAACCCAGACAATGAGCAGTTCTTC. It encodes CASSWDNPDNEQFF.